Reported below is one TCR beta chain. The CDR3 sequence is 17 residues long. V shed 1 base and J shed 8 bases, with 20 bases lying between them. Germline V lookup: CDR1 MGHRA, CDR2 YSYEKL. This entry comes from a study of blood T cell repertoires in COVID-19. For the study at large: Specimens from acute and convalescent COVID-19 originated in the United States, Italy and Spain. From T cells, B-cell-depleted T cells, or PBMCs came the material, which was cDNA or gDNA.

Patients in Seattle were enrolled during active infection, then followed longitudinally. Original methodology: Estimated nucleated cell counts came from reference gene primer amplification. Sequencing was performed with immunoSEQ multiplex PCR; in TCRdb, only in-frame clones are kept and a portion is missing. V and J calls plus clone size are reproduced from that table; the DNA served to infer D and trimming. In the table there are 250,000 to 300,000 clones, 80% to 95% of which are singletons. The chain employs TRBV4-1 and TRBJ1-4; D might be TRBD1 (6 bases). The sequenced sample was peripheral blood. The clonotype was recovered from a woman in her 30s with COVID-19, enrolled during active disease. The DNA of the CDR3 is TGCGCCAGCAGCCAAGGGCATGGCAGGGGCAGGGGAGAAAAACTGTTTTTT. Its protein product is CASSQGHGRGRGEKLFF.